This TCR beta chain was sequenced for a study of OX40 agonist ivuxolimab in advanced cancers. Trimming at V came to 5 bases and at J to 6 bases, leaving 7 bases not matched to a gene. CDR3 length: 15 residues. Germline CDR1 and CDR2: SGHTA and FQGNSA. The assay was immunoSEQ multiplex PCR, and TCRdb's table has in-frame clones only and misses some. This sample has fewer than 15,000 clones, with approximately 80% found just once. The chain couples TRBV7-2 to TRBJ1-1; TRBD1 agrees at 12 bases. The sample here was CD4+ or CD8+ T cells sorted from blood, taken in a trial of the OX40 agonist ivuxolimab. The clonotype originates from an adult with an advanced solid tumor such as melanoma, head and neck, liver or kidney cancer. In nucleotides, the CDR3 is TGTGCCAGCAGCGCTCGGGACAGGGGGCGTCCTGAAGCTTTCTTT. The encoded protein is CASSARDRGRPEAFF.